This TCR beta chain was observed in a study of PD-L1 blockade in urothelial cancer. Study details: Earlier, patients had received 0 to 3 chemotherapy regimens.

Time point reported: peripheral blood 6 weeks after treatment start. The V gene end was trimmed by 0 bases and the J gene end by 3 bases; junction bases not matched to a gene: 1. The CDR3 is made up of 15 amino acids. CDR1 and CDR2 from the germline V gene are LNHNV and YYDKDF (reference sequence). Profiled with immunoSEQ multiplex PCR; TCRdb holds only in-frame clones, not every one. This sample has 45,000 to 55,000 clones; around 82% occur once, and the top ten carry under 2.5%. This clone was counted between two and nine times. The chain carries TRBV15 and TRBJ2-7, with TRBD2 identical over 11 bases. The sequence came from a man aged 45-60 years with urothelial cancer. The source material was PBMCs, sampled around atezolizumab (anti-PD-L1) treatment. CDR3 in DNA: TGTGCCACCAGCAGAGATACTAGCGGGGGCTACGAGCAGTACTTC. This encodes CATSRDTSGGYEQYF.